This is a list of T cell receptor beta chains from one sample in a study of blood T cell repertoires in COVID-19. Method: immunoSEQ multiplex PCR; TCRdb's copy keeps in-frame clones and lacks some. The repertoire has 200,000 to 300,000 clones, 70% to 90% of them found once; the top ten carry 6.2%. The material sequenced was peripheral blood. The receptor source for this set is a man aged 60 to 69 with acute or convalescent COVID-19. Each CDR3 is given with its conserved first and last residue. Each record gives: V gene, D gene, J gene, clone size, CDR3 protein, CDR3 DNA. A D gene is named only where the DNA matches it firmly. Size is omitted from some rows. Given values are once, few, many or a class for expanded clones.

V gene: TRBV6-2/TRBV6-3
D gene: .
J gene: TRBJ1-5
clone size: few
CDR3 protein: CASSPPRGPQHF
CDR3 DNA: TGTGCCAGCAGTCCCCCTCGGGGGCCCCAGCATTTT

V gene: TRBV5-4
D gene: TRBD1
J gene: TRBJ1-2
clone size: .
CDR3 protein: CASSLDALTGPGYTF
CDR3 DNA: TGTGCCAGCAGCTTGGATGCTTTGACAGGGCCTGGCTACACCTTC

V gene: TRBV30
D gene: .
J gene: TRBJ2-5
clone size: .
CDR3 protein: CAWSLRETQYF
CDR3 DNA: TGTGCCTGGAGTCTGCGAGAGACCCAGTACTTC

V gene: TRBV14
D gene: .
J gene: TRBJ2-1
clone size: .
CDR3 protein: CASSQRLSYNEQFF
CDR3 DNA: TGTGCCAGCAGCCAAAGACTCTCCTACAATGAGCAGTTCTTC

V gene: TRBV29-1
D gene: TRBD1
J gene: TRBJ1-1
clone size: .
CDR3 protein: CSVDRGVEAFF
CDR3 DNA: TGCAGCGTAGACAGGGGTGTTGAAGCTTTCTTT

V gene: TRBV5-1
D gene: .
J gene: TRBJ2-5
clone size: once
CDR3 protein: CASSQDTETQYF
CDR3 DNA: TGCGCCAGCAGCCAGGATACAGAGACCCAGTACTTC

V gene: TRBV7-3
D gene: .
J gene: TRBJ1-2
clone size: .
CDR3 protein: CASSLSPRAGGYTF
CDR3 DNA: TGTGCCAGCAGCTTATCGCCCAGGGCGGGAGGCTACACCTTC

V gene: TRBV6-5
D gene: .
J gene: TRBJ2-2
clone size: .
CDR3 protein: CASSYSGAGPGELFF
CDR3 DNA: TGTGCCAGCAGTTACTCAGGGGCAGGTCCGGGGGAGCTGTTTTTT

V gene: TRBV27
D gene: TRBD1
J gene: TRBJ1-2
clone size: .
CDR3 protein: CASSSYRQGGNYGYTF
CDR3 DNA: TGTGCCAGCAGTTCCTATCGACAGGGGGGCAACTATGGCTACACCTTC

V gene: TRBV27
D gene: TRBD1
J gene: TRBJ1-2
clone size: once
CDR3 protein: CASSFDRGYGYTF
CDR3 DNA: TGTGCCAGCAGTTTCGACAGGGGGTACGGCTACACCTTC

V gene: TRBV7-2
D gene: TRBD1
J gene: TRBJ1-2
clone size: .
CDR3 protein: CASSLLSQGAGVGYTF
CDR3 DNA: TGTGCCAGCAGCTTATTATCCCAGGGGGCGGGGGTAGGCTACACCTTC